This T cell receptor beta chain was retrieved from a study of T cells after yellow fever vaccination. TCRdb independently ran MiXCR on the 5' RACE reads; one entry per CDR3 protein. This table has about 170,000 distinct CDR3 sequences, approximately 10% appearing once. This clonotype was recorded a few times. Germline CDR1 is SEHNR and CDR2 is FQNEAQ (reference sequence). The junction had 8 bases not matched to a gene; V was cut back by 4 bases and J by 3 bases. CDR3 size: 16 residues. The source material was CD8+ T cells sorted from PBMCs, sampled 15 days after the yellow fever booster vaccination. The rearrangement joins TRBV7-9 to TRBJ1-2; 10 nucleotides match TRBD1. This TCR came from a man aged 18-30 years who received the YFV17D yellow fever vaccine. The CDR3 bases are TGTGCCAGCAGCTCTTCCGGGACAGGGGAATACTATGGCTACACCTTC. As protein: CASSSSGTGEYYGYTF. The full variable domain, its missing parts supplied by reference TRBV7-9 and TRBJ1-2, is DTGVSQNPRHKITKRGQNVTFRCDPISEHNRLYWYRQTLGQGPEFLTYFQNEAQLEKSRLLSDRFSAERPKGSFSTLEIQRTEQGDSAMYLCASSSSGTGEYYGYTFGSGTRLTVV.